This T cell receptor (beta chain) appears in the sequencing data of a study of blood T cell repertoires in COVID-19. Clones were sequenced by immunoSEQ multiplex PCR, and TCRdb holds only the in-frame ones, with some missing. The data hold about 62,000 clones, with around nine tenths observed a single time. The germline V gene encodes CDR1 SGHDT and CDR2 YYEEEE. V lost 4 bases and J lost 6, with 8 bases in between. CDR3 size: 12 residues. The genes are TRBV5-6 and TRBJ2-1; no firm D call. Material for sequencing was peripheral blood. The TCR sequence derives from a man aged 65 to 79 with acute or convalescent COVID-19. Here the CDR3 reads CASSQNRNEQFF. CDR3 nucleotide sequence: TGTGCCAGCAGCCAGAATCGCAATGAGCAGTTCTTC.